This TCR beta chain was sequenced for a study of early stage breast cancer tumors. Overall study context: Invasive lobular carcinomas made up about 30% of the 12 ER+/PR+/HER2- tumors. Average read coverage per sample was 9 to 10-fold.

Generated by immunoSEQ multiplex PCR, the TCRdb table keeps only in-frame clones and is missing some. There are 30,000 or so clones in the sample; around 70% occur only once, and around a third lies in the top ten. CDR1 is SNHLY and CDR2 is FYNNEI in the germline V gene. The CDR3 is 15 amino acids. J gave up 0 bases and V 7 bases, and 5 bases lay outside the gene matches. Whole-study findings and limits: Enriched TCRB sequences shared across patients were mostly commonly generated sequences. Blood repertoires resembled normal breast more than tumor.

Regarding this clone: The target antigen is unknown.

This receptor was taken from a person aged 45-65 years with breast cancer. The chain links TRBV2 to TRBJ2-2, with 7 bases identical to TRBD2. The sample comprised blood. CDR3 loop: CASKILAANTGELFF. The DNA for the CDR3 is TGTGCCAGCAAGATTCTAGCGGCGAACACCGGGGAGCTGTTTTTT.